This T cell receptor beta chain was found in a study of beta chain features in type 1 diabetes. Study observations and caveats: Compared with healthy donors, patients appeared to share more similar naive, central memory and regulatory TCRB repertoires. Any role of HLA type in TCRB rearrangement remained unresolved here. cDNA-based reads could over-represent cells with high TCR expression. A moderate, significant TCRB CDR3 shortening appeared in type 1 diabetes across four CD4+ subsets.

Remarks on this clone: Antigen: not known.

Sequenced material consisted of expressed TCRB transcripts (all of the isolated RNA was reverse transcribed). Profiled with immunoSEQ multiplex PCR; TCRdb holds only in-frame clones, not every one. The sample holds about 160,000 clones, 7% to 9.5% seen once. Germline V lookup: CDR1 MNHEY, CDR2 SVGAGI. Trimming took off 0 bases at V and 5 bases at J, with 13 bases between the two ends. This CDR3 spans 15 amino acids. Sorting produced populations that all topped 95% purity. Sequences were obtained from central memory CD4+ T cells from blood. The chain combines TRBV6-5 with TRBJ2-5; D is possibly TRBD1 (6 bases). The sequence was obtained from a woman in her 30s with type 1 diabetes. The CDR3 protein is CASSYSTGFGETQYF. The CDR3 DNA sequence: TGTGCCAGCAGTTACTCGACAGGATTCGGGGAGACCCAGTACTTC.